The rows below give T cell receptor beta chains drawn from one sample of a study of technical replicates of blood from a handful of donors. TCRdb keeps only in-frame clones here, not all; method: immunoSEQ multiplex PCR. The repertoire has roughly 68,000 clones, 95% to 97% of them found once; the top ten carry approximately 0.26%. The specimen was T cells isolated from PBMCs. These receptors all stem from a human donor in good health. Both conserved end residues are part of each CDR3. D genes are given only for firm matches. Clone size is shown for a subset of rows, as once, few, many or a class of expanded clone.

>TRBD1|TRBJ1-5|TRBV6-1|.
TGTGCCAGCAGTGACAGGGACAGGGGTAATCAGCCCCAGCATTTT
CASSDRDRGNQPQHF
>TRBD1|TRBJ2-7|TRBV15|.
TGTGCCACCAGCCCCGGAATACAGGGGTTTTACGAGCAGTACTTC
CATSPGIQGFYEQYF
>.|TRBJ2-2|TRBV7-2|.
TGTGCCAGCAGAAAACTGGGCGGGCCGAACACCGGGGAGCTGTTTTTT
CASRKLGGPNTGELFF
>TRBD2|TRBJ2-3|TRBV11-3|.
TGTGCCAGCAGTATAGACGGGACTAGCGGGAGTGTGTATTTT
CASSIDGTSGSVYF
>.|TRBJ2-7|TRBV6-5|.
TGTGCCAGCAGTTACGCCAGAGGTCCCTACGAGCAGTACTTC
CASSYARGPYEQYF
>TRBD1|TRBJ2-7|TRBV29-1|.
TGCAGCGTTACCCGATCGCTGACAGGGGGGTCCTACGAGCAGTACTTC
CSVTRSLTGGSYEQYF
>TRBD2|TRBJ2-1|TRBV28|.
TGTGCCAGCAGGTTGACTAGCGGGATAAGTGAGCAGTTCTTC
CASRLTSGISEQFF
>TRBD2|TRBJ2-1|TRBV4-1|.
TGCGCCAGCAGCCAACCCGGGAGGGACAATGAGCAGTTCTTC
CASSQPGRDNEQFF
>.|TRBJ2-3|TRBV6-1|.
TGTGCCAGCAGTGGCCCGGGAAGGACAGATACGCAGTATTTT
CASSGPGRTDTQYF
>.|TRBJ2-3|TRBV7-9|.
TGTGCCAGCAGCCTCCGTCGGCTATCGGGGAACTTTAGCACAGATACGCAGTATTTT
CASSLRRLSGNFSTDTQYF
>.|TRBJ1-2|TRBV5-1|.
TGCGCCAGCAGCACAGACGGTAACTATGGCTACACCTTC
CASSTDGNYGYTF
>.|TRBJ1-2|TRBV18|.
TGTGCCAGCTCACGGACCGGGATAGAACAAAAAACCTTC
CASSRTGIEQKTF
>.|TRBJ1-2|TRBV9|.
TGTGCCAGCAGTGTATGGGGACAAATCGACTATGGCTACACCTTC
CASSVWGQIDYGYTF
>TRBD2|TRBJ2-5|TRBV19|.
TGTGCCACCCATTTAGCGGGAGGGCCGTCGGAGACCCAGTACTTC
CATHLAGGPSETQYF
>.|TRBJ1-1|TRBV4-2|.
TGTGCCAGCAGCCATATTGGCGGGGGGAACACTGAAGCTTTCTTT
CASSHIGGGNTEAFF
>TRBD1|TRBJ1-5|TRBV19|once
TGTGCCAGTAGTATAGGTCTGGGGACAGTTCAAGCAGAGCCCCAGCATTTT
CASSIGLGTVQAEPQHF
>.|TRBJ1-1|TRBV19|.
TGTGCCAGTAGTATTCAGGGTAGCACTGAAGCTTTCTTT
CASSIQGSTEAFF
>.|TRBJ1-3|TRBV9|.
TGTGCCAGCAGCGTCAGGGGTTCTGGAAACACCATATATTTT
CASSVRGSGNTIYF
>.|TRBJ2-3|TRBV6-1|.
TGTGCCAGCACGGGGAAGGGAGATACGCAGTATTTT
CASTGKGDTQYF
>TRBD2|TRBJ2-1|TRBV13|.
TGTGCCAGCAGCCCAATAGGCAATAGCGGGAGGGGCTCCTACAATGAGCAGTTCTTC
CASSPIGNSGRGSYNEQFF
>.|TRBJ1-1|TRBV5-6|.
TGTGCCAGCAGCGCGAAAGGGGCCGGCGACACTGAAGCTTTCTTT
CASSAKGAGDTEAFF
>TRBD1|TRBJ1-3|TRBV5-8|.
TGTGCCAGCAGCATCAGGGGGCTCTCTGGAAACACCATATATTTT
CASSIRGLSGNTIYF
>TRBD1|TRBJ2-7|TRBV28|.
TGTGCCAGCAGCGGACAGGGGTACGAGCAGTACTTC
CASSGQGYEQYF
>TRBD2|TRBJ2-3|TRBV7-2|.
TGTGCCAGCAGCTTAGCGGGAGGGATCGCAGATACGCAGTATTTT
CASSLAGGIADTQYF
>.|TRBJ1-2|TRBV6-1|.
TGTGCCAGCAGTGAATATCGCGGTAACTATGGCTACACCTTC
CASSEYRGNYGYTF
>TRBD2|TRBJ2-5|TRBV7-7|.
TGTGCTAGCAGCTCGGGACTAGCGGGAGGGGAGACCCAGTACTTC
CASSSGLAGGETQYF
>.|TRBJ1-4|TRBV27|.
TGTGCCAGCAGTTCATCCGGGAGGGGGGGAAATGAAAAACTGTTTTTT
CASSSSGRGGNEKLFF